These T cell receptor beta chains were read from a single sample in a study of T cell responses to AZD1222 COVID-19 vaccine. Data came from immunoSEQ multiplex PCR; TCRdb stores just in-frame clones and leaves some out. The table has roughly 140,000 clones, 70% to 90% seen once. Sequencing used peripheral blood, obtained on day 0 of MenACWY control vaccination. Receptors originate from an adult in good health. Each CDR3 is given with its conserved first and last residue. The order of the fields is V gene, D gene, CDR3 length, J gene, clone size, CDR3 protein, CDR3 DNA. The D gene is left open where the match is weak. Clone sizes are given selectively: once, few, many, or a class where the clone is expanded.

TRBV28	NA	16	TRBJ2-3	NA	CASSLLGIRITDTQYF	TGTGCCAGCAGTTTGTTGGGGATACGTATCACAGATACGCAGTATTTT
TRBV3-1/TRBV3-2	TRBD2	15	TRBJ2-2	few	CASSRRREATGELFF	TGTGCCAGCAGCCGACGGCGGGAGGCCACCGGGGAGCTGTTTTTT
TRBV7-9	NA	14	TRBJ1-5	NA	CASSFVGASQPQHF	TGTGCCAGCAGCTTTGTAGGGGCGAGTCAGCCCCAGCATTTT
TRBV12-3/TRBV12-4	NA	12	TRBJ2-1	NA	CASSADVNEQFF	TGTGCCAGCAGTGCCGACGTAAATGAGCAGTTCTTC
TRBV9	NA	14	TRBJ2-6	NA	CASSPQSAANVLTF	TGTGCCAGCAGCCCCCAGAGTGCCGCCAACGTCCTGACTTTC
TRBV29-1	NA	11	TRBJ1-2	NA	CSVGTGDGYTF	TGCAGCGTGGGGACGGGGGATGGCTACACCTTC
TRBV2	NA	17	TRBJ1-5	NA	CASSPGTTTGGNQPQHF	TGTGCCAGCAGTCCCGGGACAACTACTGGGGGGAATCAGCCCCAGCATTTT
TRBV24-1	TRBD1	14	TRBJ2-5	once	CATSDESRGETQYF	TGTGCCACCAGTGATGAGTCCAGGGGGGAGACCCAGTACTTC
TRBV11-2	TRBD2	18	TRBJ2-3	NA	CASSLAGMREAKGDTQYF	TGTGCCAGCAGCTTAGCTGGGATGCGGGAGGCCAAGGGAGATACGCAGTATTTT
TRBV19	NA	15	TRBJ1-2	NA	CASSMTAKANYGYTF	TGTGCCAGTAGTATGACGGCAAAAGCTAACTATGGCTACACCTTC
TRBV7-9	NA	15	TRBJ1-1	NA	CASSPWRGGDTEAFF	TGTGCCAGCAGCCCCTGGCGGGGAGGGGACACTGAAGCTTTCTTT
TRBV18	NA	15	TRBJ1-1	NA	CASSPPARQNTEAFF	TGTGCCAGCTCACCACCGGCTAGGCAAAACACTGAAGCTTTCTTT
TRBV12-3/TRBV12-4	NA	12	TRBJ2-2	NA	CASTGSGGELFF	TGTGCCAGCACCGGATCGGGCGGGGAGCTGTTTTTT
TRBV5-4	NA	13	TRBJ1-2	NA	CASTPQGVYGYTF	TGTGCCAGCACCCCGCAAGGGGTCTATGGCTACACCTTC
TRBV2	NA	22	TRBJ2-4	NA	CASSAGQGLRTSGFLAKNIQYF	TGTGCCAGCAGTGCGGGACAGGGTCTTCGAACTAGCGGGTTCCTAGCCAAAAACATTCAGTACTTC
TRBV19	NA	14	TRBJ1-5	NA	CASSIVGLAQPQHF	TGTGCCAGTAGTATAGTGGGGCTTGCGCAGCCCCAGCATTTT
TRBV27	NA	15	TRBJ2-2	few	CASSELQGNTGELFF	TGTGCCAGCAGTGAGTTGCAGGGTAACACCGGGGAGCTGTTTTTT
TRBV29-1	TRBD2	11	TRBJ2-3	NA	CSAGEGDTQYF	TGCAGCGCCGGGGAGGGAGATACGCAGTATTTT
TRBV5-1	NA	14	TRBJ2-1	NA	CASSFLLASNEQFF	TGCGCCAGCAGCTTTTTGCTAGCGAGCAATGAGCAGTTCTTC
TRBV4-2	NA	15	TRBJ1-3	NA	CASSQASASGNTIYF	TGTGCCAGCAGCCAAGCCAGCGCCTCTGGAAACACCATATATTTT
TRBV27	TRBD1	18	TRBJ2-3	once	CASSFIGGPGLAADTQYF	TGTGCCAGCAGTTTTATAGGGGGCCCGGGGTTAGCAGCAGATACGCAGTATTTT
TRBV7-2	TRBD2	18	TRBJ2-3	NA	CASTPPGLAGGNTDTQYF	TGTGCCAGCACCCCCCCGGGACTAGCGGGGGGAAACACAGATACGCAGTATTTT
TRBV12-3/TRBV12-4	NA	12	TRBJ2-7	once	CASSPQGNEQYF	TGTGCCAGCAGTCCGCAGGGAAACGAGCAGTACTTC
TRBV14	NA	16	TRBJ1-3	NA	CASSQVSGSSGNTIYF	TGTGCCAGCAGCCAAGTAAGCGGTTCCTCTGGAAACACCATATATTTT
TRBV12-3/TRBV12-4	TRBD1	11	TRBJ2-7	NA	CASSFRDRGHF	TGTGCCAGCAGTTTCAGGGACAGGGGGCACTTC
TRBV29-1	NA	13	TRBJ1-6	NA	CSVGSSYNSPLHF	TGCAGCGTGGGGTCTTCCTATAATTCACCCCTCCACTTT
TRBV6-5	NA	12	TRBJ2-7	NA	CASRARQLEQYF	TGTGCCAGCAGAGCCCGACAACTCGAGCAGTACTTC
TRBV29-1	NA	13	TRBJ1-1	NA	CSVGDSTNTEAFF	TGCAGCGTAGGAGACAGTACCAACACTGAAGCTTTCTTT
TRBV21-1	NA	12	TRBJ1-2	NA	CASSPLSYGYTF	TGTGCCAGCAGCCCCCTGTCCTATGGCTACACCTTC
TRBV29-1	TRBD2	13	TRBJ2-1	NA	CSVGTSGFNEQFF	TGCAGCGTGGGGACTAGCGGGTTCAATGAGCAGTTCTTC
TRBV18	NA	14	TRBJ2-7	NA	CASSQGQSSYEQYF	TGTGCCAGCTCGCAAGGACAGAGCTCCTACGAGCAGTACTTC
TRBV5-6	NA	13	TRBJ2-2	NA	CASSLFATGELFF	TGTGCCAGCAGCTTGTTTGCCACCGGGGAGCTGTTTTTT
TRBV2	NA	15	TRBJ1-1	NA	CASRTNNNMNTEAFF	TGTGCCAGCAGGACCAATAATAACATGAACACTGAAGCTTTCTTT
TRBV18	TRBD1	14	TRBJ1-1	NA	CASPRGALDTEAFF	TGTGCCAGCCCCAGGGGGGCGTTAGACACTGAAGCTTTCTTT
TRBV28	TRBD2	16	TRBJ2-3	NA	CASSLVTSGGADTQYF	TGTGCCAGCAGTTTGGTGACTAGCGGGGGAGCAGATACGCAGTATTTT
TRBV5-1	TRBD2	17	TRBJ2-3	few	CASSLYTSGMGTDTQYF	TGCGCCAGCAGCTTGTATACTAGCGGGATGGGCACAGATACGCAGTATTTT
TRBV28	NA	13	TRBJ2-7	NA	CASSLISSDEQYF	TGTGCCAGCAGTTTAATCTCTAGCGACGAGCAGTACTTC
TRBV11-1	NA	15	TRBJ1-1	NA	CASSLAVLGNTEAFF	TGTGCCAGCAGCTTAGCGGTCCTGGGTAACACTGAAGCTTTCTTT
TRBV5-8	NA	14	TRBJ2-1	NA	CASSNTGTYNEQFF	TGTGCCAGCAGCAATACGGGGACCTACAATGAGCAGTTCTTC
TRBV6-5	NA	14	TRBJ1-1	NA	CASSYQVHHTEAFF	TGTGCCAGCAGTTACCAGGTACATCACACTGAAGCTTTCTTT
TRBV6-2/TRBV6-3	TRBD1	13	TRBJ1-6	NA	CASSRRGRSPLHF	TGTGCCAGCAGTCGTAGGGGGCGTTCACCCCTCCACTTT
TRBV6-5	NA	14	TRBJ1-5	few	CASRPLRNNQPQHF	TGTGCCAGCAGACCACTCAGGAACAATCAGCCCCAGCATTTT
TRBV7-2	NA	14	TRBJ1-5	few	CASSLRGQGQPQHF	TGTGCCAGCAGCTTACGGGGGCAGGGTCAGCCCCAGCATTTT
TRBV6-5	NA	14	TRBJ2-1	NA	CASSRRATGNEQFF	TGTGCCAGCAGCCGGAGGGCCACGGGCAATGAGCAGTTCTTC
TRBV19	NA	14	TRBJ2-4	NA	CASSEYIAKNIQYF	TGTGCCAGTAGTGAGTACATAGCCAAAAACATTCAGTACTTC
TRBV21-1	NA	16	TRBJ1-2	NA	CASSKEGRGRDYGYTF	TGTGCCAGCAGCAAAGAGGGCAGGGGGCGGGACTATGGCTACACCTTC